A selection of T cell receptor beta chains follows, all from one sample in a study of radiotherapy plus CTLA-4 blockade in lung cancer. Sequenced by immunoSEQ multiplex PCR; TCRdb stores in-frame clones only, minus some. Here the sample spans about 85,000 clones, 86% being singletons. The input for sequencing was peripheral blood, taken from a patient treated with radiotherapy plus ipilimumab. These receptors were taken from a human donor with non-small cell lung cancer who had a partial response to radiotherapy plus ipilimumab. CDR3s include the opening cysteine and the closing phenylalanine or tryptophan. The D gene is left open where the match is weak. Not every row has a clone size; where given, it reads once, few, many or a size class.

j_gene	v_gene	abundance	d_gene	CDR3nt	CDR3aa
TRBJ1-5	TRBV2	-	-	TGTGCCAGCAGTCAGGGGTTGAGCAATCAGCCCCAGCATTTT	CASSQGLSNQPQHF
TRBJ2-3	TRBV5-6	-	TRBD1	TGTGCCAGCAGGGCCGGGACAGGGCGCACAGATACGCAGTATTTT	CASRAGTGRTDTQYF
TRBJ1-2	TRBV6-6	-	-	TGTGCCAGCAGTTACGAGACGACTTACTATGGCTACACCTTC	CASSYETTYYGYTF
TRBJ1-2	TRBV2	once	TRBD1	TGTGCCAGCAGTGAAACGACAGGGTCCCCCTATGGCTACACCTTC	CASSETTGSPYGYTF
TRBJ2-5	TRBV4-2	-	-	TGTGCCAGCAGCCAGGGGCTTCGAGGTCCAGAGACCCAGTACTTC	CASSQGLRGPETQYF
TRBJ1-5	TRBV6-5	-	TRBD1	TGTGCCAGCAGGAGGGGGACAGAAAGGAATCAGCCCCAGCATTTT	CASRRGTERNQPQHF
TRBJ2-4	TRBV5-5	-	-	TGTGCCAGCAGCTCCACCCTAATAGCCAAAAACATTCAGTACTTC	CASSSTLIAKNIQYF
TRBJ2-1	TRBV6-5	-	-	TGTGCCAGCAGCTCACCACTATGGGATGAGCAGTTCTTC	CASSSPLWDEQFF
TRBJ1-5	TRBV11-3	-	-	TGTGCCAGCAGCTTAGTCCCGGGGGGAAGGCCCCAGCATTTT	CASSLVPGGRPQHF
TRBJ2-1	TRBV27	-	TRBD1	TGTGCCAGCAGTGCGAAAGGACAGGTGATTTACAATGAGCAGTTCTTC	CASSAKGQVIYNEQFF
TRBJ1-5	TRBV5-1	-	TRBD1	TGCGCCAGCAGCGACAGGGCAGGGCAGCCCCAGCATTTT	CASSDRAGQPQHF
TRBJ2-7	TRBV9	-	TRBD2	TGTGCCAGCAGCGTAGATCGGGGGGGCGGGAGCTCCTACGAGCAGTACTTC	CASSVDRGGGSSYEQYF
TRBJ1-2	TRBV7-6	-	-	TGTGCCAGCAGCCCGAGTCACGGGGGAGCTGGCTACACCTTC	CASSPSHGGAGYTF
TRBJ1-1	TRBV28	-	-	TGTGCCAGCAGTTTACGGCAGGGAATGGGGAACACTGAAGCTTTCTTT	CASSLRQGMGNTEAFF
TRBJ1-6	TRBV7-9	-	-	TGTGCCAGCAGCCAAACGGGGAGGGATTCACCCCTCCACTTT	CASSQTGRDSPLHF
TRBJ1-5	TRBV6-1	few	-	TGTGCCAGCAGAGACAGCTCCAATCAGCCCCAGCATTTT	CASRDSSNQPQHF
TRBJ1-5	TRBV2	-	-	TGTGCCAGCAGTGCCTACCTTGGGCTACTCGGACAGCCCCAGCATTTT	CASSAYLGLLGQPQHF
TRBJ2-2	TRBV6-1	-	TRBD1	TGTGCCAGCATGAGGACAGGGTGGACCGGGGAGCTGTTTTTT	CASMRTGWTGELFF
TRBJ1-4	TRBV25-1	-	-	TGTGCCAGCAGTGACAGTCACAGAGCTAATGAAAAACTGTTTTTT	CASSDSHRANEKLFF
TRBJ2-7	TRBV5-4	-	TRBD1	TGTGCCAGCAGACAGGGACAGAACACCTACGAGCAGTACTTC	CASRQGQNTYEQYF
TRBJ2-5	TRBV4-1	-	-	TGCGCCAGCAGCCTCGGGATCCAAGAGACCCAGTACTTC	CASSLGIQETQYF
TRBJ2-7	TRBV5-1	-	TRBD1	TGCGCCAGCAGCTCCGGACAGGGAGACGGAGAGTACTTC	CASSSGQGDGEYF
TRBJ2-7	TRBV30	-	TRBD1	TGTGCCTCCTACCGGGACAGGGTGGACGAGCAGTACTTC	CASYRDRVDEQYF
TRBJ2-2	TRBV9	-	-	TGTGCCAGCAGCGTAGCGCCCGCCAGCGACACCGGGGAGCTGTTTTTT	CASSVAPASDTGELFF
TRBJ1-1	TRBV11-2	-	TRBD1	TGTGCCAGCAGCTTGGGACAGGGTAACACTGAAGCTTTCTTT	CASSLGQGNTEAFF
TRBJ1-2	TRBV4-3	-	TRBD1	TGCGCCAGCAGCCAAGAGGGGACAGGGGCCAACTATGGCTACACCTTC	CASSQEGTGANYGYTF
TRBJ2-7	TRBV11-1	-	-	TGTGCCAGCAGCTTACTAGGCTACGAGCAGTACTTC	CASSLLGYEQYF
TRBJ2-5	TRBV6-5	-	TRBD2	TGTGCCAGCAGCGAAAGACTAGCGGGAGAGACCCAGTACTTC	CASSERLAGETQYF
TRBJ2-2	TRBV28	-	TRBD1	TGTGCCAGCAGGGGACAGGGGTCTTGGACCGGGGAGCTGTTTTTT	CASRGQGSWTGELFF
TRBJ1-4	TRBV5-1	-	-	TGCGCCAGCAGCCTGACAGTGAATAATGAAAAACTGTTTTTT	CASSLTVNNEKLFF
TRBJ1-2	TRBV14	-	TRBD1	TGTGCCAGCTCCAAACAGGGGGACTATGGCTACACCTTC	CASSKQGDYGYTF
TRBJ2-1	TRBV7-9	-	TRBD1	TGTGCCAGCAGCTTAGGGTCCGGGACAGGTTACAATGAGCAGTTCTTC	CASSLGSGTGYNEQFF
TRBJ1-4	TRBV7-9	-	-	TGTGCCAGCAGTCCCATGGGGCCAACTAATGAAAAACTGTTTTTT	CASSPMGPTNEKLFF
TRBJ1-1	TRBV29-1	-	TRBD1	TGCAGCGTAACGGGACAGGGGAGCACTGAAGCTTTCTTT	CSVTGQGSTEAFF
TRBJ2-1	TRBV19	medium-sized	TRBD2	TGTGCCACTACTCCGGGACTAGGAGTCTTTGAGCAGTTCTTC	CATTPGLGVFEQFF
TRBJ2-7	TRBV4-1	-	TRBD1	TGCGCCAGCAGCCAAGGATTGGCGGGACAGGCCTACGAGCAGTACTTC	CASSQGLAGQAYEQYF
TRBJ2-2	TRBV15	-	TRBD2	TGTGCCACCAGCAGACTAGCGGGGAGCACCGGGGAGCTGTTTTTT	CATSRLAGSTGELFF
TRBJ2-2	TRBV28	once	-	TGTGCCAGCAGTATAGAGAACACCGGGGAGCTGTTTTTT	CASSIENTGELFF
TRBJ2-5	TRBV7-2	-	TRBD2	TGTGCCAGCAGCCCCGGGACTATAAGAGAGACCCAGTACTTC	CASSPGTIRETQYF
TRBJ1-2	TRBV4-1	-	-	TGCGCCAGCAGCCAGGAGAGGGGGGGCGGGTATGGCTACACCTTC	CASSQERGGGYGYTF